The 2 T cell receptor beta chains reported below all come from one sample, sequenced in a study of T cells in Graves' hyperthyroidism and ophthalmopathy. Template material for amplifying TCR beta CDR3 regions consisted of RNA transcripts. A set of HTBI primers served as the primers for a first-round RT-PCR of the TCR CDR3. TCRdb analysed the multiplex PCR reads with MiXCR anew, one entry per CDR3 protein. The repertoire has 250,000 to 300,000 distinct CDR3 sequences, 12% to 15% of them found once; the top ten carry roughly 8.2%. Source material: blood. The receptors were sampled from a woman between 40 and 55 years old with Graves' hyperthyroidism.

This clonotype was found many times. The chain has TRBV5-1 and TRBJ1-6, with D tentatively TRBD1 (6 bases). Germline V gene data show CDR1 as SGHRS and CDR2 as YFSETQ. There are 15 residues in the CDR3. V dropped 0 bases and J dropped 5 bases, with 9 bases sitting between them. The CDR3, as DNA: TGCGCCAGCAGCTTGGTGGCAGGGGATAATTCACCCCTCCACTTT. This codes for CASSLVAGDNSPLHF.

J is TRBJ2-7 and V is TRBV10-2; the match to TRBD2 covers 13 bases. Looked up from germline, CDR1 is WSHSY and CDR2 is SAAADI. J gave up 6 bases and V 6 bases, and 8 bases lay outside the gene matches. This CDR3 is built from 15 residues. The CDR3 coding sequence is TGCGCCAGCAGGGGACTAGCGGGAAGGGAGGGCGAGCAGTACTTC. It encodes CASRGLAGREGEQYF.